This T cell receptor (beta chain) was sequenced in a study of regulatory T cells in long-lasting Graves disease. General study results and limits: Patients with persistent Graves' had lower TCR diversity than newly diagnosed patients. Persistent disease favored TRBV28, TRBJ1-2 and TRBJ2-5.

After removal of 3 bases from V and 2 bases from J, the junction contained 3 bases not matched to a gene. Germline V lookup: CDR1 LNHDA, CDR2 SQIVND (reference sequence). This CDR3 region has 14 residues. Time point specified: persistent/refractory GD, antithyroid drugs over 5 years with positive TRAb. The TCR library was made from RNA extracted from PBMCs. Into tubes containing EDTA, about 9 milliliters of peripheral blood were drawn. A single count supports this clonotype. Its antigen is not known. According to the study, TCR beta libraries were built with iRepertoire HTBI primers and CDR3-region Arm-PCR. Authors' methods: Identification of gene segments yielded approximately 62 TRBV and about 15 TRBJ across samples. From the multiplex PCR reads, TCRdb called clonotypes with MiXCR, one entry per CDR3 protein. These V and J calls originate from TCRdb's pipeline instead of the authors' own analysis. This table holds hundreds of thousands of distinct CDR3 sequences, around 30% found once.

The chain uses TRBV19 and TRBJ1-2, with 7 bases fitting TRBD1. Sequenced here: peripheral blood mononuclear cells (PBMCs), sampled when the disease was refractory, from a patient treated with antithyroid drugs. The TCR comes from a female donor with Graves disease. The CDR3 DNA reads as TGTGCCAGTAGTATCGGGACAGAAAACTATGGCTACACCTTC. Translation: CASSIGTENYGYTF.